This T cell receptor (beta chain) was sequenced during a study of T cell clonotyping in hematopoietic cell transplantation (dated by TCRdb to about 2021). At the level of the whole study: Pretransplant samples from recipients were collected after cytoreduction. The study collected around 130 blood samples from 35 consecutive transplant recipients and their related donors. Recruitment of patients was conducted between 2015 and January 2017, and follow-up was continued until late 2020 or death.

The V and J ends are trimmed by 7 bases and 6 bases, leaving 12 bases between them. The CDR3 runs 12 amino acids, cysteine and phenylalanine included. The read is trimmed to its CDR3 DNA, 36 bases read in frame from base 1. CDR1 and CDR2, looked up from the germline V gene (reference sequence), are MNHNY and SVGAGI. A word on this clone: Its antigen specificity is not known. Per-base quality was not reported, and no clone a single base away is much larger than it.

Interpreted using the paper, the time point label stands for: recipient sample about 28 days before transplant, after cytoreduction. Blood samples were obtained from recipients approximately 28 days before transplant and at days 30, 100 and 180 after transplant. Using Nuclei Lysis Solution, genomic DNA was extracted from unfractionated peripheral blood mononuclear cells that were either fresh or cryopreserved. The immunoSEQ assay, a bias-controlled multiplex PCR using V- and J-specific primers, was used to amplify TCR beta CDR3 regions from genomic DNA. A proprietary barcode and Illumina adapter sequences were added to the CDR3 amplicons in a second PCR step. An Illumina MiSeq instrument was used for sequencing of the CDR3 libraries. The authors processed their data as follows. Export and quality control were performed with immunoSEQ Analyzer 3.0, and downstream analyses were performed with R Bioconductor and Immunarch. Only productive rearrangements in the normalized downsampled data set went into calculating the repertoire metrics. Pathologically expanded clonotypes were defined as those larger than 5 templates in the normalized cohort. Repertoire diversity was measured with the Inverse Simpson Index. The non-normalized data set was used for CMV-specificity analyses so that all clonotypes could be captured. TCRdb limited this immuneACCESS table to in-frame rearrangements with V and J called. A share of clones is missing; checked studies link under half to unresolved V genes, and the rest is unexplained. That table is the source of V, J and clone size, and D and trimming were worked out from the DNA. A total of approximately 44,000 clones appear in this sample, 85% of them only once. About 2.6% of the sample is held by the ten biggest clonotypes.

Broader findings and caveats from the paper: The sample size was limited, and because cells were not sorted, the contributions of CD4 and CD8 repertoires could not be separated. Donor and pretransplant recipient Inverse Simpson Index values predicted broader posttransplant TCR repertoire diversity. A decrease in recipient TCR diversity was observed after transplant, and a progressive increase in pathologically expanded clonotypes was seen from day 30 to day 180. Recipient repertoires showed only a small fraction of overlap with donor repertoires, and over 97% appeared de novo at the given depth.

Here the sequenced sample was peripheral blood mononuclear cells, taken before stem cell transplant. The rearranged chain carries TRBV6-6 and TRBJ1-2, with the D gene not confidently named. The source is a man aged 60 to 75 with acute myeloid leukemia. Some clones in this sample may be carry-over from other donors' samples. The DNA is as follows: TGTGCCAGCACCCCACCCCGGGATGGCTACACCTTC. The encoded protein is CASTPPRDGYTF.